The 17 T cell receptor beta chains listed next were all sequenced from one sample in a study of early T cells in non-severe SARS-CoV-2 infection. From the 5' RACE reads, TCRdb called clonotypes with MiXCR, one entry per CDR3 protein. The sample contains 35,000 to 45,000 distinct CDR3 sequences, roughly an eighth of which appear only once. Sequencing used whole blood. The receptors stem from an adult who was a healthcare worker with PCR-confirmed SARS-CoV-2 infection or an uninfected control (not recorded which).

The chain uses TRBV4-1 and TRBJ2-7; D may correspond to TRBD1 or TRBD2 (5 bases each). CDR3 length: 13 amino acids. CDR1 and CDR2 from the germline V gene are MGHRA and YSYEKL. Trimming shortened V by 2 bases and J by 7 bases, and 12 bases separated the two germline ends. This CDR3 reads CASSQRGVGEQYF. The CDR3 DNA is TGCGCCAGCAGCCAAAGGGGAGTAGGGGAGCAGTACTTC.

In regard to this clonotype: A read error may account for a junction end that differs from germline. V is TRBV11-2 and J is TRBJ1-1; D gene ambiguous. This CDR3 is built from 12 residues. Germline CDR1 and CDR2: SGHAT and FQNNGV. CDR3 nucleotides: TGTGCCAGCAGCCCACTAACCCCTGACGCTTTCTTT. This gives the protein CASSPLTPDAFF.

The sample holds many counts of this clonotype. This chain uses TRBV6-1 with TRBJ1-1, with D unclear. The CDR3 is 14 residues long. Germline CDR1 is MNHNS and CDR2 is SASEGT. Trimming left V 4 bases short and J 0 bases short, with 9 bases between. CDR3 DNA: TGTGCCAGCAGTGCTACAAGGATGAACACTGAAGCTTTCTTT. This gives the protein CASSATRMNTEAFF.

This clonotype was counted ten times or more. The chain combines TRBV10-3 with TRBJ2-1; perhaps TRBD1 as D (5 bases). Germline V lookup: CDR1 ENHRY, CDR2 SYGVKD. The CDR3 covers 14 residues. Trimming stripped 2 bases from V and 8 bases from J, with 13 bases between. The DNA of the CDR3 is TGTGCCATCAGTGAGGCAGGGAATGTGGATGAGCAGTTCTTC. Its translation: CAISEAGNVDEQFF.

This clonotype came up a few times. The chain recombines TRBV6-2 or TRBV6-3 with TRBJ2-3; D is perhaps TRBD2 (6 bases). Germline lookup yields CDR1 MNHEY and CDR2 SVGEGT. Trimming cost V 6 bases and J 3 bases, with 10 bases left between them. This CDR3 is 13 amino acids long. The CDR3 loop reads CASRGGDTDTQYF. CDR3 sequence (DNA): TGTGCCAGCAGGGGGGGAGATACAGATACGCAGTATTTT.

This clonotype has ten or more counts. The chain links TRBV4-1 to TRBJ1-3; D unclear. The V and J ends lost 3 bases and 2 bases respectively, with 5 bases between them. There are 13 residues in the CDR3. Germline CDR1 and CDR2: MGHRA and YSYEKL. Here the CDR3 DNA reads TGCGCCAGCAGCCAGATCGCTGGAAACACCATATATTTT. Its protein is CASSQIAGNTIYF.

This clonotype has more than one count but fewer than ten. The V gene is TRBV12-3 or TRBV12-4, the J gene TRBJ2-5; D may correspond to TRBD1 or TRBD2 (5 bases each). This CDR3 is 15 amino acids long. The V gene lost 6 bases and the J gene lost 5 bases, with 19 bases spanning the gap. The CDR3 is CASSPSGLEGETQYF. In DNA, the CDR3 is TGTGCCAGCAGCCCGAGTGGGCTAGAGGGGGAGACCCAGTACTTC.

The sample holds many counts of this clonotype. The chain employs TRBV29-1 and TRBJ2-1; D gene uncertain. Germline assignment: CDR1 SQVTM and CDR2 ANQGSEA. This CDR3 has 10 residues. V lost 5 bases and J 10 bases, leaving 9 bases between the germline ends. The CDR3 DNA reads TGCAGCGTTCGAGCGTCCGAGCAGTTCTTC. Protein sequence: CSVRASEQFF.

The sample holds many counts of this clonotype. The CDR3 region has the DNA TGTGCCAGCAGCCAATCAGCGGGGGATCGAGGCACAGATACGCAGTATTTT. Its translation: CASSQSAGDRGTDTQYF. The chain is built from TRBV4-2 and TRBJ2-3; 8 positions match TRBD2. The V and J ends lost 2 bases and 1 base, in that order; junction bases with no gene match: 8. The CDR3 runs 17 residues. Germline-derived CDR1 and CDR2 are LGHNA and YNFKEQ.

This clonotype was counted many times. The rearrangement links TRBV7-8 to TRBJ2-7; no reliable D call. V lost 1 base, J lost 4 bases, and 11 bases lay in between. The CDR3 totals 14 residues. The germline V gene encodes CDR1 SGHVS and CDR2 FQNEAQ. CDR3 protein: CASSLDPTVYEQYF. Here the CDR3 DNA reads TGTGCCAGCAGCTTAGACCCTACCGTTTACGAGCAGTACTTC.

In its sample, this clonotype was seen many times. J is TRBJ2-7 and V is TRBV12-3 or TRBV12-4; 9 bases align to TRBD1. V lost 8 bases to trimming and J lost 1 base; unmatched junction nucleotides: 6. The CDR3 spans 14 residues. The DNA of the CDR3 is TGTGCCAGCCTCCCCGGGACAGGGTCCTACGAGCAGTACTTC. Translated, it gives CASLPGTGSYEQYF.

This clonotype has just a few counts. This rearrangement joins TRBV5-6 to TRBJ1-6; no definite D call. This CDR3 region has 16 residues. CDR1 SGHDT and CDR2 YYEEEE come from the germline V gene. V was trimmed by 0 bases and J by 0 bases, leaving 7 bases between them. The CDR3, as DNA: TGTGCCAGCAGCTTGGACAGAGACTCCTATAATTCACCCCTCCACTTT. Encoded protein: CASSLDRDSYNSPLHF.

The sample holds a few counts of this clonotype. The J gene is TRBJ2-1, the V gene TRBV7-3; TRBD2 aligns across 9 bases. Germline V gene data show CDR1 as SGHTA and CDR2 as FQGTGA. The V segment lost 6 bases and the J segment 5 bases; nucleotides outside the gene matches: 8. The CDR3 runs 15 residues. The CDR3 DNA sequence: TGTGCCAGCAGGCCGAGCGGGAGGAAACACAATGAGCAGTTCTTC. Translation gives CASRPSGRKHNEQFF.

There are many counts of this clonotype. V usage is TRBV5-6 and J usage is TRBJ2-3, with D hard to call. This CDR3 has 13 amino acids. Trimming shortened V by 2 bases and J by 4 bases, and 8 bases separated the two germline ends. Germline CDR1 is SGHDT and CDR2 is YYEEEE. CDR3 DNA: TGTGCCAGCAGCTTCTTGGTATCAGATACGCAGTATTTT. This gives the protein CASSFLVSDTQYF.

This clonotype was seen many times. J is TRBJ2-1 and V is TRBV7-9; 11 positions match TRBD2. J lost 12 bases, V lost 0 bases, and 10 bases had no gene match. The CDR3 has 16 residues. The V gene's germline CDR1 is SEHNR and CDR2 FQNEAQ (reference sequence). The CDR3 reads CASSLARTSGSAGQFF. CDR3 sequence (DNA): TGTGCCAGCAGCTTAGCCAGGACTAGCGGGTCGGCTGGGCAGTTCTTC.

The chain links TRBV7-2 to TRBJ2-4, with D possibly TRBD1 on 6 matching bases. V was cut by 5 bases and J by 0 bases, with 11 bases left in between. Looked up from germline, CDR1 is SGHTA and CDR2 is FQGNSA. The CDR3 is made up of 15 amino acids. DNA of the CDR3: TGTGCCAGCAGCCCCGAACAGGGAGCCAAAAACATTCAGTACTTC. Its protein is CASSPEQGAKNIQYF.

This clonotype was observed a few times. The chain couples TRBV7-9 to TRBJ2-5; the match to TRBD2 covers 10 bases. The CDR3 extends over 18 amino acids. V trimming: 4 bases; J trimming: 5 bases; junction bases outside the gene matches: 16. CDR1 and CDR2 (germline): SEHNR, FQNEAQ (reference sequence). The CDR3 here is CASSSLLGLATDRETQYF. The DNA for the CDR3 is TGTGCCAGCAGCTCTCTCTTGGGACTAGCGACTGACCGGGAGACCCAGTACTTC. Using reference TRBV7-9 and TRBJ2-5 for the parts outside the CDR3, the full variable domain is DTGVSQNPRHKITKRGQNVTFRCDPISEHNRLYWYRQTLGQGPEFLTYFQNEAQLEKSRLLSDRFSAERPKGSFSTLEIQRTEQGDSAMYLCASSSLLGLATDRETQYFGPGTRLLVL.